This entry lists 31 T cell receptor beta chains sequenced from one sample in a study of cytomegalovirus exposure and HLA in healthy donors. The PCR ran on 60 Vbeta and 13 Jbeta primers. Profiling relied on immunoSEQ multiplex PCR, and the TCRdb table lists in-frame clones only, not all of them. This sample's table reports 150,000 to 200,000 clones. Sequencing used PBMCs. The origin of the receptors is a woman aged 60-75 years in good health and CMV-seronegative.

The chain combines TRBV7-2 with TRBJ1-1; D may be TRBD1 (5 bases). The CDR3 consists of 13 residues. Germline assignment: CDR1 SGHTA and CDR2 FQGNSA. The germline V and J ends were trimmed by 3 bases and 5 bases, with 10 bases remaining between them. CDR3 DNA sequence: TGTGCCAGCAGCTTCGTAGGGGATACTGAAGCTTTCTTT. This sequence encodes CASSFVGDTEAFF.

The chain joins TRBV18 to TRBJ2-7; D is perhaps TRBD2 (6 bases). Trimming left V 3 bases short and J 4 bases short, with 13 bases between. The germline V gene encodes CDR1 KGHSH and CDR2 LQKENI. This CDR3 has 14 amino acids. The CDR3 DNA is TGTGCCAGCTCACCCCCGGGACTTTTTTACGAGCAGTACTTC. Amino acid sequence: CASSPPGLFYEQYF.

The chain couples TRBV19 to TRBJ1-5; 7 bases align to TRBD1. J gave up 6 bases and V 8 bases, and 10 bases lay outside the gene matches. The CDR3 is 14 residues long. Germline CDR1 reads LNHDA; CDR2 reads SQIVND (reference sequence). CDR3 DNA: TGTGCCAGTCGACAGGGACAAATAGGTCAGCCCCAGCATTTT. Translation gives CASRQGQIGQPQHF.

The chain has TRBV5-1 and TRBJ2-3; 7 bases fit TRBD1. The CDR3 totals 15 residues. V dropped 4 bases and J dropped 2; count of bases not matched to a gene: 7. Per germline, CDR1 SGHRS and CDR2 YFSETQ. The CDR3, as DNA: TGCGCCAGCAGCAAAACAGGGGATATCACAGATACGCAGTATTTT. Its protein product is CASSKTGDITDTQYF.

The gene calls are TRBV18 and TRBJ2-7; D possibly corresponds to TRBD1 (7 bases). V lost 1 base and J lost 6, with 13 bases in between. CDR3 length: 14 residues. Germline assignment: CDR1 KGHSH and CDR2 LQKENI. The CDR3 region is CASSPRQGGSEQYF. The CDR3 DNA follows: TGTGCCAGCTCACCACGCCAGGGGGGATCCGAGCAGTACTTC.

V gene TRBV29-1 combines with J gene TRBJ2-5; TRBD1 aligns across 9 bases. Trimming took 7 bases from V and 11 from J; bases not matched to a gene: 8. The germline CDR1 and CDR2 sequences are SQVTM and ANQGSEA. CDR3 length: 11 amino acids. CDR3: CSAGTGIEQYF. CDR3 in DNA: TGCAGCGCCGGGACAGGGATTGAGCAGTACTTC.

This chain links TRBV19 with TRBJ1-5; no clear D. CDR3 size: 14 residues. In germline, CDR1 is LNHDA, CDR2 SQIVND (reference sequence). V was pared by 0 bases and J by 6 bases, with 9 bases between. Here the CDR3 DNA reads TGTGCCAGTAGTATAGACCCGTCAGGTCAGCCCCAGCATTTT. Amino acid sequence: CASSIDPSGQPQHF. Combining the CDR3 with reference TRBV19 and TRBJ1-5 gives the whole variable domain DGGITQSPKYLFRKEGQNVTLSCEQNLNHDAMYWYRQDPGQGLRLIYYSQIVNDFQKGDIAEGYSVSREKKESFPLTVTSAQKNPTAFYLCASSIDPSGQPQHFGDGTRLSIL.

The CDR3, as DNA: TGTGCCAGCAGTTTCTCGGGTTTACTCACAGATACGCAGTATTTT. This sequence encodes CASSFSGLLTDTQYF. The rearrangement uses TRBV28 and TRBJ2-3; no reliable D call. The CDR3 has 15 residues. Germline CDR1 is MDHEN and CDR2 is SYDVKM. V was trimmed by 3 bases and J by 2 bases, leaving 12 bases between them.

This sequence joins TRBV6-1 and TRBJ1-2; D is perhaps TRBD1 (6 bases). V lost 3 bases, J lost 2 bases, and 13 bases lay in between. Germline loops: CDR1 MNHNS, CDR2 SASEGT. This CDR3 contains 15 residues. CDR3 bases: TGTGCCAGCAGTGACCCCCGAACAGGGAACTATGGCTACACCTTC. It is translated as CASSDPRTGNYGYTF.

The chain combines TRBV9 with TRBJ2-2, with TRBD2 matching 13 bases. The junction had 5 bases not matched to a gene; V was cut back by 5 bases and J by 4 bases. The CDR3 loop spans 16 amino acids. Per germline, CDR1 SGDLS and CDR2 YYNGEE. As DNA, the CDR3 is TGTGCCAGCAGTGAGACTAGCGGGGGGCCCACCGGGGAGCTGTTTTTT. This translates into CASSETSGGPTGELFF.

This chain uses TRBV7-3 with TRBJ2-1; 15 bases line up with TRBD2. The CDR3 is made up of 16 amino acids. Germline V gives CDR1 SGHTA, CDR2 FQGTGA. After removal of 2 bases from V and 7 bases from J, the junction contained 3 bases not matched to a gene. The chain's CDR3 is CASSLGLAGGRNEQFF. For the CDR3, the DNA is TGTGCCAGCAGCTTAGGACTAGCGGGAGGGAGGAATGAGCAGTTCTTC.

The chain links TRBV7-9 to TRBJ2-2; TRBD2 is a possible D gene (5 bases). Per germline, CDR1 SEHNR and CDR2 FQNEAQ (reference sequence). This CDR3 spans 16 amino acids. Between the trimmed V and J ends, which lost 3 bases and 6 bases, there was a span of 17 bases. CDR3 bases: TGTGCCAGCAGCTTCGGATGGGAGTTCGTGGCCGGGGAGCTGTTTTTT. This sequence encodes CASSFGWEFVAGELFF.

The rearrangement links TRBV5-6 to TRBJ1-1; D gene uncertain. The germline gives CDR1 SGHDT, CDR2 YYEEEE. This CDR3 is 14 amino acids long. The V end lost 0 bases, the J end lost 1 base, and 7 bases lay between the germline ends. CDR3 region: CASSLAQTNTEAFF. The CDR3 coding sequence is TGTGCCAGCAGCTTGGCACAGACGAACACTGAAGCTTTCTTT.

This sequence joins TRBV4-1 and TRBJ1-2, with D hard to call. V was pared by 1 base and J by 5 bases, with 14 bases between. Germline V gene data show CDR1 as MGHRA and CDR2 as YSYEKL. The CDR3 consists of 15 residues. The CDR3 loop is CASSQAVHTIYGYTF. CDR3 nucleotide sequence: TGCGCCAGCAGCCAAGCCGTACATACTATTTATGGCTACACCTTC.

CDR3 in DNA: TGTGCCAGCAGCAACCCGGGACAAATGAACACTGAAGCTTTCTTT. Protein product: CASSNPGQMNTEAFF. V and J are TRBV9 and TRBJ1-1; tentatively, D is TRBD1 (6 bases). Germline CDR1 is SGDLS and CDR2 is YYNGEE. V lost 4 bases and J lost 0, with 13 bases in between. The CDR3 sequence is 15 residues long.

This chain uses TRBV4-3 with TRBJ1-1; weak D call: TRBD1 (5 bases). The CDR3 length is 17 residues. Between the trimmed V and J ends, which lost 3 bases and 4 bases, there was a span of 21 bases. Germline CDR1 reads LGHNA; CDR2 reads YSLEER. The CDR3 DNA sequence: TGCGCCAGCAGCCACGGGCCCAGGGCCCCCCATCTCACTGAAGCTTTCTTT. It yields the protein CASSHGPRAPHLTEAFF.

The chain combines TRBV7-9 with TRBJ1-6, with unresolved D. V lost 2 bases and J lost 2, with 13 bases in between. CDR3 length: 17 residues. Germline assignment: CDR1 SEHNR and CDR2 FQNEAQ (reference sequence). CDR3 in amino acids: CASSLWQEAPYNSPLHF. CDR3 DNA: TGTGCCAGCAGCTTATGGCAGGAGGCCCCCTATAATTCACCCCTCCACTTT.

The chain employs TRBV6-1 and TRBJ2-7; unclear D gene. CDR3 length equals 12 residues. CDR1 and CDR2 from the germline V gene are MNHNS and SASEGT. Between the trimmed V and J ends, which lost 6 bases and 2 bases, there was a span of 8 bases. The CDR3 DNA sequence: TGTGCCAGCAGCGCCATAGCCTACGAGCAGTACTTC. Translating gives CASSAIAYEQYF.

This chain uses TRBV7-9 with TRBJ2-3; 11 bases align to TRBD1. CDR1 is SEHNR, CDR2 FQNEAQ, per germline (reference sequence). Trimming cost V 5 bases and J 5 bases; bases outside gene matches: 9. The CDR3 totals 16 residues. In nucleotides, the CDR3 is TGTGCCAGCAGCGGACGGACAGGGGGCTATAGAGATACGCAGTATTTT. Protein sequence: CASSGRTGGYRDTQYF. The complete variable domain, with remaining parts taken from reference TRBV7-9 and TRBJ2-3, reads DTGVSQNPRHKITKRGQNVTFRCDPISEHNRLYWYRQTLGQGPEFLTYFQNEAQLEKSRLLSDRFSAERPKGSFSTLEIQRTEQGDSAMYLCASSGRTGGYRDTQYFGPGTRLTVL.

J is TRBJ2-7 and V is TRBV6-1; D is perhaps TRBD1 (5 bases). The V gene's germline CDR1 is MNHNS and CDR2 SASEGT. Trimming removed 6 bases from V and 2 bases from J, with 17 bases in between. The CDR3 has 15 residues. Here the CDR3 reads CASSFSARQTYEQYF. The CDR3 region has the DNA TGTGCCAGCAGCTTTTCGGCCCGACAGACCTACGAGCAGTACTTC.

The chain links TRBV27 to TRBJ1-1; 8 nucleotides line up with TRBD1. Losses at the gene ends were 7 bases for V and 5 bases for J; bases not matched to a gene: 21. The V gene's germline CDR1 is MNHEY and CDR2 SMNVEV (reference sequence). CDR3 length equals 18 residues. This CDR3 is CASIMRPGRGLFGTEAFF. The CDR3 nucleotides are TGTGCCAGCATCATGCGACCCGGCAGGGGGCTCTTTGGGACTGAAGCTTTCTTT.

This chain connects TRBV6-5 to TRBJ2-2; 7 nucleotides agree with TRBD2. The CDR3 length is 15 residues. Germline-derived CDR1 and CDR2 are MNHEY and SVGAGI. Trimming at V came to 8 bases and at J to 5 bases, leaving 11 bases not matched to a gene. For the CDR3, the DNA is TGTGCCAGCGGCACGGGAGGCGAGAGAACCGGGGAGCTGTTTTTT. The encoded protein is CASGTGGERTGELFF.

The V call is TRBV19, the J call TRBJ2-5; no firm D call. V gave up 3 bases and J gave up 2 bases, with 7 bases separating them. The CDR3 is 13 amino acids. Per the germline V gene, CDR1 is LNHDA and CDR2 is SQIVND (reference sequence). The CDR3 sequence: CASSMSKQETQYF. CDR3 coding DNA: TGTGCCAGTAGTATGTCAAAACAAGAGACCCAGTACTTC.

The CDR3: CANSRTGVDTGELFF. CDR3 nucleotides: TGTGCCAACTCTAGGACAGGGGTTGACACCGGGGAGCTGTTTTTT. The chain employs TRBV6-1 and TRBJ2-2; 9 bases are shared with TRBD1. Germline V gives CDR1 MNHNS, CDR2 SASEGT. V shed 10 bases and J 3 bases; nucleotides not matched to a gene: 9. CDR3 length: 15 amino acids.

The chain links TRBV30 to TRBJ2-7; D ambiguous. Trimming pared 3 bases from V and 3 bases from J, leaving 6 bases between. The CDR3 loop spans 11 amino acids. Per germline, CDR1 GTSNPN and CDR2 SVGIG (reference sequence). CDR3 in DNA: TGTGCCTGGAGCGCTATCTACGAGCAGTACTTC. Residues: CAWSAIYEQYF.

The chain combines TRBV11-3 with TRBJ2-1, with 8 bases identical to TRBD1. The CDR3 length is 14 residues. In germline, CDR1 is SGHNT, CDR2 YENEEA. V shed 0 bases, J shed 10 bases, and the junction held 5 bases outside the gene matches. The CDR3 DNA follows: TGTGCCAGCAGCTTAGATCCAGGGGGCCGGGAGCAGTTCTTC. This codes for CASSLDPGGREQFF.

The rearrangement links TRBV9 to TRBJ2-7; TRBD1 aligns across 9 bases. CDR1 and CDR2 from the germline V gene are SGDLS and YYNGEE. The CDR3 is 16 residues long. The V segment lost 3 bases and the J segment 2 bases; nucleotides outside the gene matches: 9. The CDR3 sequence is CASSEKGQGNPYEQYF. CDR3 bases: TGTGCCAGCAGCGAAAAGGGACAGGGAAACCCCTACGAGCAGTACTTC.

The chain recombines TRBV5-4 with TRBJ1-3; D unresolved. The CDR3 sequence is 15 residues long. Trimming shortened V by 4 bases and J by 1 base, and 12 bases separated the two germline ends. The germline V gene has CDR1 SGHNT and CDR2 YYREEE (reference sequence). CDR3 sequence: CASSRVAASGNTIYF. In nucleotides, the CDR3 is TGTGCCAGCAGCCGCGTGGCAGCGTCTGGAAACACCATATATTTT. The entire variable domain, with the rest obtained from reference TRBV5-4 and TRBJ1-3, is as follows: ETGVTQSPTHLIKTRGQQVTLRCSSQSGHNTVSWYQQALGQGPQFIFQYYREEENGRGNFPPRFSGLQFPNYSSELNVNALELDDSALYLCASSRVAASGNTIYFGEGSWLTVV.

The chain is built from TRBV15 and TRBJ2-1, with 10 bases that match TRBD2. With 8 bases clipped from V and 4 bases from J, the junction kept 5 bases outside the gene matches. This CDR3 region has 14 residues. From germline, CDR1 is LNHNV and CDR2 YYDKDF (reference sequence). The CDR3 DNA follows: TGTGCCACCCAACTAGCGGGATGGTACAATGAGCAGTTCTTC. Translation gives CATQLAGWYNEQFF.

This chain connects TRBV19 to TRBJ1-1, with D unclear. V lost 4 bases, J lost 6 bases, and 9 bases lay in between. Germline V CDR1 and CDR2: LNHDA, SQIVND (reference sequence). The CDR3 spans 12 residues. CDR3 nucleotides: TGTGCCAGTAGTACGCAGAGGGCTGAAGCTTTCTTT. Its translation: CASSTQRAEAFF.

The rearrangement joins TRBV18 to TRBJ2-1; possible D gene TRBD2, 6 bases. Trimming shortened V by 3 bases and J by 5 bases, and 14 bases separated the two germline ends. In germline, CDR1 is KGHSH, CDR2 LQKENI. The CDR3 has 15 amino acids. The CDR3 is CASSPWTGGNNEQFF. CDR3 coding DNA: TGTGCCAGCTCACCTTGGACCGGGGGAAACAATGAGCAGTTCTTC.